The 17 T cell receptor beta chains listed next were all sequenced from one sample in a study of a mutant IDH1 vaccine in newly diagnosed glioma. Profiled with immunoSEQ multiplex PCR; TCRdb holds only in-frame clones, not every one. The sample lists around 94,000 clones, about 90% occurring once. Which antigens these TCRs recognize remains unknown. Time point here: week 47, end of study. All doses held 300 ug of mutant IDH1 20-mer peptide, with topical imiquimod. The input for sequencing was PBMCs, taken from a glioma patient whose treatment included an IDH1 peptide vaccine. These receptors were taken from a woman aged 50 to 60 with glioma.

CDR3 in DNA: TGCGCCAGCAGTGACCGAAGCAGCCCGGGGGCCACTGAAGCTTTCTTT. Residues: CASSDRSSPGATEAFF. The chain recombines TRBV10-2 with TRBJ1-1; D may be TRBD1 (6 bases). This CDR3 comprises 16 residues. Between the trimmed V and J ends, which lost 3 bases and 4 bases, there was a span of 18 bases. Germline CDR1 WSHSY, CDR2 SAAADI.

The sample holds one count of this clone. The chain employs TRBV6-5 and TRBJ2-6; no definite D call. There are 15 residues in the CDR3. Germline loops: CDR1 MNHEY, CDR2 SVGAGI. Trimming shortened V by 4 bases and J by 0 bases, and 7 bases separated the two germline ends. CDR3 in DNA: TGTGCCAGCAGTTCGCAGCCCTCTGGGGCCAACGTCCTGACTTTC. Amino acids: CASSSQPSGANVLTF.

The rearrangement links TRBV11-2 to TRBJ2-4; D may be TRBD1 or TRBD2 (5 bases each). CDR1 is SGHAT, CDR2 FQNNGV, per germline. V was pared by 1 base and J by 8 bases, with 9 bases between. The CDR3 loop spans 13 amino acids. CDR3 sequence reads: CASSLGGADIQYF. CDR3 bases: TGTGCCAGCAGCTTAGGAGGGGCTGACATTCAGTACTTC.

This CDR3 is CASSPVRGPQPQHF. In DNA form, the CDR3 reads TGTGCCAGCAGCCCCGTCAGGGGGCCTCAGCCCCAGCATTTT. The J gene is TRBJ1-5, the V gene TRBV6-5, with TRBD1 identical over 8 bases. V was clipped by 6 bases and J by 6 bases; unmatched bases: 7. The CDR3 contains 14 residues. The germline V gene has CDR1 MNHEY and CDR2 SVGAGI.

V usage is TRBV5-4 and J usage is TRBJ1-1; D remains unclear. The CDR3 runs 14 residues. The V end was cut by 4 bases, the J end by 0 bases, with 10 bases between. In germline, CDR1 is SGHNT, CDR2 YYREEE (reference sequence). The CDR3, as DNA: TGTGCCAGCAGCCATGTTGCCTTGAACACTGAAGCTTTCTTT. This sequence encodes CASSHVALNTEAFF. The whole variable domain, remainder taken from reference TRBV5-4 and TRBJ1-1, is ETGVTQSPTHLIKTRGQQVTLRCSSQSGHNTVSWYQQALGQGPQFIFQYYREEENGRGNFPPRFSGLQFPNYSSELNVNALELDDSALYLCASSHVALNTEAFFGQGTRLTVV.

This chain uses TRBV19 with TRBJ2-5; D could derive from TRBD1 or TRBD2 (5 bases each). The germline CDR1 and CDR2 sequences are LNHDA and SQIVND (reference sequence). V gave up 3 bases and J gave up 4 bases, with 12 bases separating them. The CDR3 runs 14 residues. Here the CDR3 reads CASSIAGTGETQYF. The CDR3 coding sequence is TGTGCCAGTAGTATCGCAGGGACGGGAGAGACCCAGTACTTC. Full variable domain (rest looked up from reference TRBV19 and TRBJ2-5): DGGITQSPKYLFRKEGQNVTLSCEQNLNHDAMYWYRQDPGQGLRLIYYSQIVNDFQKGDIAEGYSVSREKKESFPLTVTSAQKNPTAFYLCASSIAGTGETQYFGPGTRLLVL.

The chain combines TRBV2 with TRBJ1-2, with D uncertain. The V gene lost 7 bases and the J gene lost 7 bases, with 19 bases spanning the gap. Germline V gives CDR1 SNHLY, CDR2 FYNNEI. CDR3 length: 14 residues. Here the CDR3 reads CASTGLGRGPGYTF. CDR3 DNA sequence: TGTGCCAGCACCGGGCTGGGGAGAGGACCTGGCTACACCTTC.

The chain recombines TRBV5-1 with TRBJ2-7; perhaps TRBD2 as D (6 bases). The V end was cut by 4 bases, the J end by 4 bases, with 9 bases between. CDR3 length: 12 residues. Looked up from germline, CDR1 is SGHRS and CDR2 is YFSETQ. Here the CDR3 reads CASSPGGYEQYF. CDR3 DNA: TGCGCCAGCAGCCCCGGGGGATACGAGCAGTACTTC.

This chain links TRBV7-9 with TRBJ2-1; 10 bases are shared with TRBD2. CDR1 is SEHNR, CDR2 FQNEAQ, per germline (reference sequence). J gave up 6 bases and V 11 bases, and 10 bases lay outside the gene matches. The CDR3 loop spans 14 amino acids. CDR3 in amino acids: CAGLGLADLNEQFF. CDR3 sequence (DNA): TGTGCCGGCCTCGGACTAGCGGACCTCAATGAGCAGTTCTTC.

V usage is TRBV5-5 and J usage is TRBJ2-7; D gene unclear. The CDR3 covers 13 residues. Germline-derived CDR1 and CDR2 are SGHKS and YYEKEE (reference sequence). Trimming took off 1 base at V and 2 bases at J, with 7 bases between the two ends. DNA for the CDR3: TGTGCCAGCAGCTTGCGGATAACCTACGAGCAGTACTTC. This translates into CASSLRITYEQYF.

This CDR3 reads CASSARGAAEETQYF. CDR3 in DNA: TGTGCCAGCAGCGCCCGGGGGGCGGCCGAAGAGACCCAGTACTTC. The V call is TRBV7-8, the J call TRBJ2-5; D perhaps matches TRBD2 (7 bases). Trimming took 5 bases from V and 3 from J, leaving 16 bases between them. The CDR3 runs 15 residues. Germline values: CDR1 SGHVS, CDR2 FQNEAQ. The whole variable domain, filled in from reference TRBV7-8 and TRBJ2-5, reads GAGVSQSPRYKVAKRGQDVALRCDPISGHVSLFWYQQALGQGPEFLTYFQNEAQLDKSGLPSDRFFAERPEGSVSTLKIQRTQQEDSAVYLCASSARGAAEETQYFGPGTRLLVL.

In this sample, this clone turned up once. V usage is TRBV28 and J usage is TRBJ1-5, with 7 bases that match TRBD1. The V and J ends lost 2 bases and 3 bases, in that order; junction bases with no gene match: 4. Germline V gives CDR1 MDHEN, CDR2 SYDVKM. The CDR3 spans 15 residues. The CDR3 coding sequence is TGTGCCAGCAGTTTAAACAGGGGCCTCAATCAGCCCCAGCATTTT. This codes for CASSLNRGLNQPQHF.

The genes are TRBV10-3 and TRBJ2-2; tentatively, D is TRBD2 (6 bases). CDR1 ENHRY and CDR2 SYGVKD come from the germline V gene. V was trimmed by 8 bases and J by 2 bases, leaving 12 bases between them. This CDR3 comprises 14 residues. The CDR3 protein is CAIRRAVNTGELFF. In DNA form, the CDR3 reads TGTGCCATCCGGAGGGCAGTTAACACCGGGGAGCTGTTTTTT.

The chain uses TRBV7-9 and TRBJ2-5; tentatively, D is TRBD1 (5 bases). Matching the DNA end better, TRBJ2-7 makes the J call doubtful. The CDR3 consists of 15 residues. Germline CDR1 is SEHNR and CDR2 is FQNEAQ (reference sequence). CDR3 loop: CASSAPTTETYEQYF. CDR3 coding DNA: TGTGCCAGCAGCGCCCCTACGACAGAGACCTACGAGCAGTACTTC.

This chain links TRBV28 with TRBJ1-2; TRBD1 matches at 7 bases. Germline lookup yields CDR1 MDHEN and CDR2 SYDVKM. V lost 6 bases and J lost 7; bases outside the gene matches: 26. This CDR3 has 19 amino acids. The CDR3 bases are TGTGCCAGCAGCCCAATCACCGGGACAGTTGACTCATGGGGTGGTGGCTACACCTTC. Protein: CASSPITGTVDSWGGGYTF.

V is TRBV7-3 and J is TRBJ2-3, with no clear D. The V gene's germline CDR1 is SGHTA and CDR2 FQGTGA. This CDR3 contains 14 residues. V gave up 2 bases and J gave up 0 bases, with 6 bases separating them. CDR3 residues: CASSLGQSTDTQYF. CDR3 sequence (DNA): TGTGCCAGCAGCTTAGGGCAGAGCACAGATACGCAGTATTTT.

The V call is TRBV7-2, the J call TRBJ2-3, with 7 bases that match TRBD2. Germline V gives CDR1 SGHTA, CDR2 FQGNSA. V was pared by 3 bases and J by 5 bases, with 8 bases of the junction left unmatched. The CDR3 has 15 amino acids. The CDR3 DNA is TGTGCCAGCAGCTTTGCGGGAGAACGACTAGATACGCAGTATTTT. Residues: CASSFAGERLDTQYF.